This is a list of T cell receptor beta chains from one sample in a study of blood T cell repertoires in COVID-19. Assay: immunoSEQ multiplex PCR; the TCRdb copy retains only in-frame clones and omits some. The profile covers about 56,000 clones, with roughly 84% appearing a single time and about 16% taken by the ten largest. The sequenced sample was peripheral blood. These receptors were obtained from a man aged 60 to 75 with COVID-19, enrolled during active disease. Each CDR3 is given with its conserved first and last residue. The D gene is left open where the match is weak. Part of the rows lack a size; the others show once, few, many or a class for expanded clones.

d_call	v_call	j_call	clone_size	cdr3_aa	cdr3_nt
TRBD2	TRBV28	TRBJ2-5	NA	CASTPSELAGGYSEETQYF	TGTGCCAGCACTCCCTCGGAGTTAGCGGGAGGGTATAGCGAAGAGACCCAGTACTTC
NA	TRBV18	TRBJ1-2	NA	CASSPREGGYTF	TGTGCCAGCTCACCCAGAGAGGGTGGCTACACCTTC
TRBD2	TRBV5-1	TRBJ2-5	NA	CASSLRAREGRETQYF	TGCGCCAGCAGCCTGAGGGCGCGGGAGGGCCGGGAGACCCAGTACTTC
TRBD1	TRBV7-2	TRBJ1-2	NA	CASRETGGLGYTF	TGTGCCAGCAGAGAGACAGGGGGCTTGGGCTACACCTTC
TRBD2	TRBV6-6	TRBJ2-5	once	CASSSPGTSGQETQYF	TGTGCCAGCAGTTCCCCAGGGACTAGCGGACAAGAGACCCAGTACTTC
NA	TRBV10-3	TRBJ2-3	NA	CAIDPVGQGRADTQYF	TGTGCCATCGATCCAGTAGGGCAGGGTCGTGCAGATACGCAGTATTTT
NA	TRBV18	TRBJ1-5	NA	CASSPGEGLGGNQPQHF	TGTGCCAGCTCACCAGGGGAAGGATTAGGGGGCAATCAGCCCCAGCATTTT
NA	TRBV7-9	TRBJ1-3	NA	CASSPRRRSGNTIYF	TGTGCCAGCAGCCCCAGGAGGCGGTCTGGAAACACCATATATTTT
TRBD2	TRBV5-4	TRBJ2-1	NA	CASSLSGTDEQFF	TGTGCCAGCAGCCTCAGCGGGACTGATGAGCAGTTCTTC
TRBD2	TRBV3-1/TRBV3-2	TRBJ2-7	NA	CASSQPGLAAYEQYF	TGTGCCAGCAGCCAGCCGGGACTAGCGGCCTACGAGCAGTACTTC
NA	TRBV30	TRBJ1-4	NA	CAWNSDGKLFF	TGTGCCTGGAACTCTGATGGAAAACTGTTTTTT
TRBD2	TRBV5-5	TRBJ2-1	once	CASSRWTSDEQFF	TGTGCCAGCAGCCGGTGGACTAGCGATGAGCAGTTCTTC
TRBD1	TRBV24-1	TRBJ1-1	NA	CATSDSDRGEAFF	TGTGCCACCAGTGATTCGGACAGGGGGGAAGCTTTCTTT
TRBD1	TRBV5-6	TRBJ2-7	NA	CASSLRGTGNYEQYF	TGTGCCAGCAGCTTGAGGGGGACAGGGAACTACGAGCAGTACTTC
NA	TRBV20-1	TRBJ1-4	NA	CSARGPEKLFF	TGCAGTGCTAGAGGGCCGGAGAAACTGTTTTTT
NA	TRBV4-1	TRBJ1-1	NA	CASRTGHQFAEAFF	TGCGCCAGCAGAACGGGACACCAGTTTGCTGAAGCTTTCTTT
NA	TRBV11-2	TRBJ1-5	NA	CASSLDQYQPQHF	TGTGCCAGCAGCTTAGACCAGTATCAGCCCCAGCATTTT
TRBD1	TRBV7-3	TRBJ2-4	NA	CASSLSGTGVFDIQYF	TGTGCCAGCAGCTTATCCGGGACAGGGGTCTTCGACATTCAGTACTTC
TRBD1	TRBV12-5	TRBJ1-4	NA	CASGWRPGQFNEKLFF	TGTGCTAGTGGTTGGCGACCGGGACAGTTTAATGAAAAACTGTTTTTT
NA	TRBV2	TRBJ1-4	few	CASSGTVATNEKLFF	TGTGCCAGCAGTGGGACAGTCGCAACTAATGAAAAACTGTTTTTT
TRBD2	TRBV15	TRBJ2-4	NA	CATKKSAGGREAKNIQYF	TGTGCCACCAAGAAAAGCGCGGGGGGCAGAGAAGCCAAAAACATTCAGTACTTC
TRBD1	TRBV19	TRBJ2-5	NA	CASSTGQQQETQYF	TGTGCCAGTAGCACGGGACAGCAGCAAGAGACCCAGTACTTC
TRBD1	TRBV12-5	TRBJ1-5	NA	CASTPTGGYNQPQHF	TGTGCTAGTACCCCGACAGGGGGGTACAATCAGCCCCAGCATTTT
NA	TRBV7-9	TRBJ2-1	NA	CASSLVGGNEQFF	TGTGCCAGCAGCTTAGTGGGGGGCAATGAGCAGTTCTTC
TRBD2	TRBV18	TRBJ2-1	NA	CASSPPNSGSGFGEQFF	TGTGCCAGCTCACCACCGAACAGCGGGAGTGGCTTCGGTGAGCAGTTCTTC
TRBD2	TRBV3-1/TRBV3-2	TRBJ2-5	NA	CASSRSLAGETQYF	TGTGCCAGCAGCAGAAGCCTAGCGGGCGAGACCCAGTACTTC
TRBD1	TRBV10-3	TRBJ2-1	NA	CAISPSVGTGAINEQFF	TGTGCCATCAGCCCCTCGGTAGGGACAGGGGCGATCAATGAGCAGTTCTTC
TRBD1	TRBV24-1	TRBJ1-5	once	CATSDRVVGQPQHF	TGTGCCACCTCGGACAGGGTAGTGGGTCAGCCCCAGCATTTT
TRBD1	TRBV30	TRBJ1-2	NA	CAWSVRRRGIYGYTF	TGTGCCTGGAGTGTTCGTCGCAGGGGGATCTATGGCTACACCTTC
TRBD1	TRBV5-4	TRBJ2-3	NA	CASNRDRDTDTQYF	TGTGCCAGCAATAGGGACAGGGACACAGATACGCAGTATTTT
NA	TRBV2	TRBJ2-6	once	CASTGRASGANVLTF	TGTGCCAGCACCGGCAGGGCCTCTGGGGCCAACGTCCTGACTTTC
NA	TRBV12-3/TRBV12-4	TRBJ1-1	NA	CASVEGGETEAFF	TGTGCCAGCGTAGAGGGGGGGGAAACTGAAGCTTTCTTT
NA	TRBV5-4	TRBJ1-5	NA	CASSLTGGSNQPQHF	TGTGCCAGCAGCTTAACTGGAGGGAGCAATCAGCCCCAGCATTTT
NA	TRBV14	TRBJ1-1	NA	CASSRLTGNTEAFF	TGTGCCAGCAGCCGACTCACAGGGAACACTGAAGCTTTCTTT
TRBD1	TRBV3-1/TRBV3-2	TRBJ1-2	NA	CASSQWDRVFSNYGYTF	TGTGCCAGCAGCCAATGGGACAGGGTTTTCTCTAACTATGGCTACACCTTC
TRBD1	TRBV5-1	TRBJ2-3	NA	CASRPGTGSDTQYF	TGCGCCAGCCGGCCCGGGACAGGGTCAGATACGCAGTATTTT
TRBD1	TRBV7-2	TRBJ1-1	NA	CASSRARGQGAGEAFF	TGTGCCAGCAGCAGGGCTAGGGGACAGGGGGCTGGTGAAGCTTTCTTT
NA	TRBV29-1	TRBJ1-2	NA	CSVEGQGTF	TGCAGCGTTGAAGGTCAGGGAACCTTC
TRBD1	TRBV19	TRBJ2-3	NA	CASRNPYRGRDTQYF	TGTGCCAGCCGGAACCCTTACAGGGGGCGAGATACGCAGTATTTT
TRBD1	TRBV7-9	TRBJ1-4	NA	CASSLGQGAHEKLFF	TGTGCCAGCAGCTTAGGTCAGGGGGCACATGAAAAACTGTTTTTT